The 3 T cell receptor beta chains in this list originate from one sample, sequenced in a study of PD-L1 blockade in urothelial cancer. TCRdb's copy holds only in-frame clones and misses some; the assay was immunoSEQ multiplex PCR. The top ten hold about 11% of the sample, which has roughly 24,000 clones, 91% seen once. As to time point: peripheral blood 6 weeks after treatment start. The sample in question was PBMCs, obtained around atezolizumab (anti-PD-L1) treatment. The receptors come from a woman aged 55-70 years with urothelial cancer.

The chain combines TRBV6-5 with TRBJ2-7, with D tentatively TRBD1 (6 bases). This CDR3 comprises 14 residues. Germline CDR1 and CDR2: MNHEY and SVGAGI. Trimming pared 0 bases from V and 2 bases from J, leaving 8 bases between. The CDR3 DNA follows: TGTGCCAGCAGTTACTCGTCAGGGGCCTACGAGCAGTACTTC. Protein: CASSYSSGAYEQYF.

This chain uses TRBV5-4 with TRBJ2-1; TRBD2 agrees at 7 bases. This CDR3 contains 17 residues. V was pared by 4 bases and J by 1 base, with 11 bases of the junction left unmatched. Germline assignment: CDR1 SGHNT and CDR2 YYREEE (reference sequence). CDR3 DNA sequence: TGTGCCAGCAGCCTGGGAGGGTCCCGGATTTCCTACAATGAGCAGTTCTTC. It yields the protein CASSLGGSRISYNEQFF.

The chain links TRBV19 to TRBJ2-1; TRBD2 matches 8 bases. The length of the CDR3 is 16 residues. In germline, CDR1 is LNHDA, CDR2 SQIVND (reference sequence). The V and J ends lost 4 bases and 10 bases, in that order; junction bases with no gene match: 15. In nucleotides, the CDR3 is TGTGCCAGTAGTACGCCCCGGGGGGGCCTAATGAGGGAGCAGTTCTTC. Protein sequence: CASSTPRGGLMREQFF.